These T cell receptor beta chains were read from a single sample in a study of T cell responses to AZD1222 COVID-19 vaccine. TCRdb's table, derived via immunoSEQ multiplex PCR, lists solely in-frame clones and lacks some. The sample yields roughly 100,000 clones, around 89% seen once. The sample consisted of peripheral blood, taken on day 0 of AZD1222 vaccination. The source is an adult in good health. Each CDR3 is given with its conserved first and last residue. The order of the fields is J gene, V gene, clone size, CDR3 length, D gene, CDR3 DNA, CDR3 protein. A D gene is named only where the DNA matches it firmly. Rows give clone size only sometimes, using once, few, many, or a class for an expanded clone.

TRBJ1-3	TRBV7-6	-	16	-	TGTGCCAGCATCCCACTCCAGGATCTGGCTGGAAACACCATATATTTT	CASIPLQDLAGNTIYF
TRBJ2-5	TRBV28	-	15	-	TGTGCCAGCAGTCCTCGCACCCCAGGGAAAGAGACCCAGTACTTC	CASSPRTPGKETQYF
TRBJ2-1	TRBV19	-	20	TRBD1	TGTGCCAGTAGTATAGATCCCCGCCTTAAAACCGGGACAGGGGGCGATGAGCAGTTCTTC	CASSIDPRLKTGTGGDEQFF
TRBJ2-4	TRBV27	-	14	TRBD2	TGTGCCACCAGGACTAGCGGGAGTAGAAACATTCAGTACTTC	CATRTSGSRNIQYF
TRBJ2-1	TRBV19	-	14	-	TGTGCCAGTAGTATCCGGGGTCCCTACAATGAGCAGTTCTTC	CASSIRGPYNEQFF
TRBJ1-4	TRBV30	-	11	-	TGTGCCTGGAGTGGGGGGGAAAAACTGTTTTTT	CAWSGGEKLFF
TRBJ1-5	TRBV6-2/TRBV6-3	-	10	-	TGTGCCACCACCCCTCAGCCCCAGCATTTT	CATTPQPQHF
TRBJ1-5	TRBV7-9	-	14	-	TGTGCCAGCAGCTCTCAGGGTGGAGGTCAGCCCCAGCATTTT	CASSSQGGGQPQHF
TRBJ2-2	TRBV4-2	-	17	TRBD2	TGTGCCAGCAGCCCCCTTACTAGCGGCACATACACCGGGGAGCTGTTTTTT	CASSPLTSGTYTGELFF
TRBJ1-1	TRBV28	-	12	-	TGTGCCAGCAGTTTAGTAGGGCGGCGGGCTTTCTTT	CASSLVGRRAFF
TRBJ1-2	TRBV28	-	13	-	TGTGCCAGCAACACCGACCGTAACTATGGCTACACCTTC	CASNTDRNYGYTF
TRBJ2-2	TRBV13	-	15	TRBD2	TGTGCCAGCAGCTTAAGCGGGAGGGCCGGCGGGGAGCTGTTTTTT	CASSLSGRAGGELFF
TRBJ2-3	TRBV5-1	-	15	TRBD1	TGCGCCAGCAGCGTTGACGGGACAGGCACAGATACGCAGTATTTT	CASSVDGTGTDTQYF
TRBJ2-5	TRBV7-6	-	14	-	TGTGCCAGCAGCTTAGGGCCCCAGGGGGAGACCCAGTACTTC	CASSLGPQGETQYF
TRBJ2-7	TRBV6-2/TRBV6-3	-	13	-	TGTGCCAGCAGCCAGGGGGGTTCCTACGAGCAGTACTTC	CASSQGGSYEQYF
TRBJ1-5	TRBV3-1/TRBV3-2	-	12	-	TGTGCCAGCAGCCACGCCCACCAGCCCCAGCATTTT	CASSHAHQPQHF
TRBJ1-3	TRBV13	few	17	-	TGTGCCAGCAGCTTAAGGCAAGGACGAGCCTCTGGAAACACCATATATTTT	CASSLRQGRASGNTIYF
TRBJ2-1	TRBV18	-	13	-	TGTGCCAGCTCCCCGGATTCCTACAATGAGCAGTTCTTC	CASSPDSYNEQFF
TRBJ2-1	TRBV28	-	15	-	TGTGCCAGCAGTTTAGACGGGTACAACTACAATGAGCAGTTCTTC	CASSLDGYNYNEQFF
TRBJ2-3	TRBV28	-	18	-	TGTGCCAGCAGTTCTCTAACTCCTGCTAGCGCGTATGGGGATACGCAGTATTTT	CASSSLTPASAYGDTQYF